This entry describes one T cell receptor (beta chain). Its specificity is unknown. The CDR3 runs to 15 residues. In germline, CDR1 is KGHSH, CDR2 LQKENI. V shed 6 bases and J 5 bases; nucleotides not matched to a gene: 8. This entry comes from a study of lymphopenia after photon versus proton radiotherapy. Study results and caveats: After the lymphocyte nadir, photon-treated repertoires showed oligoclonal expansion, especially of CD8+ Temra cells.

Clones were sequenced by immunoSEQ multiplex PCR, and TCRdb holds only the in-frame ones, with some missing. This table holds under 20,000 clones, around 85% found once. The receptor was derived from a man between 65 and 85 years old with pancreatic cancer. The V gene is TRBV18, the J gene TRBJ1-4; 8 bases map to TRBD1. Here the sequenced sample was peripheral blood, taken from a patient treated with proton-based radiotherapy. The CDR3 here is CASSLRPGGNEKLFF. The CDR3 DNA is TGTGCCAGCTCCCTCCGTCCAGGGGGCAATGAAAAACTGTTTTTT.